The source of this TCR beta chain is a study of beta chain features in type 1 diabetes. Findings of the study overall: In all four CD4+ subsets, TCRB CDR3 length was significantly, moderately reduced in type 1 diabetes. In type 1 diabetes patients, VDJ junctions had fewer insertions; deletions at these junctions were more frequent.

A remark on this clone: Its antigen is undetermined.

Averaging roughly 120 mL, one heparinised blood draw was given by each donor. Germline V gene lookup returns CDR1 SGHAT and CDR2 FQNNGV. CDR3 length: 15 amino acids. V gave up 2 bases and J gave up 0 bases, with 8 bases separating them. The investigators reverse transcribed all of the isolated RNA, so they sequenced expressed TCRB transcripts. Libraries were prepared by immunoSEQ multiplex PCR; TCRdb keeps only in-frame clonotypes and omits some of them. The sample consists of about 240,000 clones, about 14% of them appearing once. The receptor's source is a man aged 25-45 years with type 1 diabetes. This chain joins TRBV11-2 and TRBJ2-1; D unclear. The sample comprised naive CD4+ T cells from blood. The CDR3 sequence: CASSLYPSSYNEQFF. CDR3 sequence (DNA): TGTGCCAGCAGCTTATACCCGAGCTCCTACAATGAGCAGTTCTTC. Full variable domain (outside the CDR3, taken from reference TRBV11-2 and TRBJ2-1): EAGVAQSPRYKIIEKRQSVAFWCNPISGHATLYWYQQILGQGPKLLIQFQNNGVVDDSQLPKDRFSAERLKGVDSTLKIQPAKLEDSAVYLCASSLYPSSYNEQFFGPGTRLTVL.